These 24 T cell receptor beta chains came from one sample sequenced in a study of early stage breast cancer tumors. Sequencing used immunoSEQ multiplex PCR; TCRdb keeps in-frame clones, though not all of them. The sample has 50,000 to 65,000 clones, over 65% seen once. The sample was blood. The receptor set was obtained from a person in their thirties with breast cancer.

This clone showed up just once. CDR3 nucleotides: TGTGCCAGCAGCTTATTAGGCGTATTAGCGGGAGACAATGAGCAGTTCTTC. This encodes CASSLLGVLAGDNEQFF. The chain carries TRBV11-1 and TRBJ2-1, with 9 bases identical to TRBD2. V was pared by 2 bases and J by 5 bases, with 10 bases of the junction left unmatched. Germline V gene data show CDR1 as SGHAT and CDR2 as FQDESV (reference sequence). The CDR3 has 17 residues.

V usage is TRBV7-3 and J usage is TRBJ2-3, with 9 bases matching TRBD2. CDR1 and CDR2 (germline): SGHTA, FQGTGA. The CDR3 length is 15 residues. Trimming at V came to 5 bases and at J to 0 bases, leaving 3 bases not matched to a gene. CDR3 sequence reads: CASSRTSGSTDTQYF. The CDR3 nucleotides read TGTGCCAGCAGCCGAACTAGCGGGAGCACAGATACGCAGTATTTT.

This chain uses TRBV5-1 with TRBJ2-3; weak D call: TRBD1 (5 bases). The CDR3 consists of 16 residues. Germline V lookup: CDR1 SGHRS, CDR2 YFSETQ. V was pared by 2 bases and J by 0 bases, with 13 bases between. CDR3 amino acids: CASSFISGISTDTQYF. CDR3 in DNA: TGCGCCAGCAGCTTCATCTCAGGGATCAGCACAGATACGCAGTATTTT.

The chain combines TRBV4-3 with TRBJ2-1, with D perhaps TRBD1 or TRBD2 (5 bases each). CDR3 size: 15 residues. CDR1 is LGHNA, CDR2 YSLEER, per germline. Trimming removed 1 base from V and 9 bases from J, with 16 bases in between. Written as DNA, the CDR3 is TGCGCCAGCAGCCAAGGGCCCAGCAGTGGGGGTGAGCAGTTCTTC. The encoded protein is CASSQGPSSGGEQFF.

The chain carries TRBV7-3 and TRBJ2-5; 10 bases are a match to TRBD2. With 5 bases clipped from V and 4 bases from J, the junction kept 10 bases outside the gene matches. Germline lookup yields CDR1 SGHTA and CDR2 FQGTGA. The CDR3 has 16 residues. The CDR3 reads CASSRGLAGGSETQYF. The CDR3 DNA is TGTGCCAGCAGCCGGGGGTTAGCGGGAGGTTCAGAGACCCAGTACTTC.

The V and J genes are TRBV27 and TRBJ1-2; 10 bases are shared with TRBD1. This CDR3 is built from 16 residues. V lost 5 bases, J lost 8 bases, and 14 bases stayed unmatched. Per the germline V gene, CDR1 is MNHEY and CDR2 is SMNVEV (reference sequence). The CDR3 region is CASSERTGGASAGYTF. CDR3 in DNA: TGTGCCAGCAGTGAAAGGACAGGGGGTGCTTCGGCGGGCTACACCTTC.

This chain links TRBV7-7 with TRBJ2-7; TRBD2 aligns across 14 bases. The junction had 4 bases not matched to a gene; V was cut back by 0 bases and J by 6 bases. Looked up from germline, CDR1 is SSHAT and CDR2 is FNYEAQ (reference sequence). The CDR3 loop spans 16 amino acids. The CDR3 nucleotides read TGTGCCAGCAGCTTAGCGTTTGGACTAGCGGGGGGCGAGCAGTACTTC. Its protein product is CASSLAFGLAGGEQYF. Filled out from reference TRBV7-7 and TRBJ2-7, the complete variable domain reads GAGVSQSPRYKVTKRGQDVTLRCDPISSHATLYWYQQALGQGPEFLTYFNYEAQPDKSGLPSDRFSAERPEGSISTLTIQRTEQRDSAMYRCASSLAFGLAGGEQYFGPGTRLTVT.

The J gene is TRBJ2-6, the V gene TRBV9, with D maybe TRBD1 (6 bases). The CDR3 consists of 15 residues. Trimming removed 4 bases at V and 1 base at J, with 9 bases between. In germline, CDR1 is SGDLS, CDR2 YYNGEE. This CDR3 is CASSYTGSGANVLTF. CDR3 nucleotides: TGTGCCAGCAGCTACACAGGGTCTGGGGCCAACGTCCTGACTTTC.

The gene calls are TRBV6-5 and TRBJ1-5; D is uncertain. V lost 5 bases to trimming and J lost 9 bases, with 11 bases between them. The CDR3 length is 12 residues. CDR1 MNHEY and CDR2 SVGAGI come from the germline V gene. CDR3 in DNA: TGTGCCAGCAGTCCCGGCGGGGTGCCCCAGCATTTT. It specifies CASSPGGVPQHF.

The CDR3 here is CATRQDSYNEQFF. Here the CDR3 DNA reads TGTGCCACGCGACAGGACTCCTACAATGAGCAGTTCTTC. The V and J genes are TRBV5-4 and TRBJ2-1; possibly TRBD1 for D (6 bases). From germline, CDR1 is SGHNT and CDR2 YYREEE (reference sequence). The CDR3 extends over 13 amino acids. Trimming took 9 bases from V and 0 from J, leaving 10 bases between them. The complete variable domain, with remaining parts taken from reference TRBV5-4 and TRBJ2-1, reads ETGVTQSPTHLIKTRGQQVTLRCSSQSGHNTVSWYQQALGQGPQFIFQYYREEENGRGNFPPRFSGLQFPNYSSELNVNALELDDSALYLCATRQDSYNEQFFGPGTRLTVL.

V is TRBV19 and J is TRBJ1-1, with D hard to call. The V end lost 8 bases, the J end lost 1 base, and 14 bases lay between the germline ends. Germline lookup yields CDR1 LNHDA and CDR2 SQIVND (reference sequence). The CDR3 sequence is 14 residues long. Here the CDR3 reads CASGPTWKNTEAFF. CDR3 in DNA: TGTGCCAGTGGCCCCACGTGGAAGAACACTGAAGCTTTCTTT.

The DNA for the CDR3 is TGTGCCAGCAGCTTAAGGACAGGGGAAGGCTACACCTTC. As protein: CASSLRTGEGYTF. The chain couples TRBV7-2 to TRBJ1-2; 9 bases fit TRBD1. Looked up from germline, CDR1 is SGHTA and CDR2 is FQGNSA. Trimming at V came to 2 bases and at J to 8 bases, leaving 3 bases not matched to a gene. The CDR3 contains 13 residues.

This chain uses TRBV5-1 with TRBJ2-2; no firm D call. V was shortened by 3 bases and J by 5 bases, with 5 bases between the two germline ends. Germline CDR1 is SGHRS and CDR2 is YFSETQ. There are 12 residues in the CDR3. The CDR3, as DNA: TGCGCCAGCAGCTACGGAACCGGGGAGCTGTTTTTT. It specifies CASSYGTGELFF.

The chain links TRBV6-5 to TRBJ1-4, with 7 bases that match TRBD1. V lost 2 bases and J lost 7; bases outside the gene matches: 4. The germline gives CDR1 MNHEY, CDR2 SVGAGI. The CDR3 is made up of 14 amino acids. The chain's CDR3 is CASSYNRGSEKLFF. CDR3 DNA: TGTGCCAGCAGTTACAACAGGGGAAGTGAAAAACTGTTTTTT.

The gene calls are TRBV9 and TRBJ1-2, with TRBD1 matching over 11 bases. CDR3 length equals 13 residues. Per germline, CDR1 SGDLS and CDR2 YYNGEE. Trimming removed 4 bases from V and 8 bases from J; junction bases left unmatched: 4. This chain's CDR3 is CASSHGTGGGYTF. In DNA, the CDR3 is TGTGCCAGCAGCCACGGGACAGGGGGAGGCTACACCTTC.

The chain joins TRBV7-9 to TRBJ1-5, with 7 bases matching TRBD1. The trim removed 5 bases at V and 4 bases at J, leaving 2 bases unmatched. Germline loops: CDR1 SEHNR, CDR2 FQNEAQ (reference sequence). The CDR3 contains 13 residues. CDR3 sequence reads: CASSPTGNQPQHF. For the CDR3, the DNA is TGTGCCAGCAGCCCGACAGGGAATCAGCCCCAGCATTTT. Full variable domain (missing parts from reference TRBV7-9 and TRBJ1-5): DTGVSQNPRHKITKRGQNVTFRCDPISEHNRLYWYRQTLGQGPEFLTYFQNEAQLEKSRLLSDRFSAERPKGSFSTLEIQRTEQGDSAMYLCASSPTGNQPQHFGDGTRLSIL.

The rearrangement uses TRBV7-9 and TRBJ1-1; maybe TRBD1 (6 bases). V shed 1 base and J shed 4 bases, with 10 bases lying between them. CDR1 SEHNR and CDR2 FQNEAQ come from the germline V gene (reference sequence). The CDR3 runs 14 residues. CDR3 region: CASSLEGGGTEAFF. CDR3 in DNA: TGTGCCAGCAGCTTAGAGGGAGGGGGCACTGAAGCTTTCTTT.

V usage is TRBV29-1 and J usage is TRBJ2-5; TRBD2 matches at 7 bases. The junction had 11 bases not matched to a gene; V was cut back by 0 bases and J by 1 base. The CDR3 covers 17 residues. Germline assignment: CDR1 SQVTM and CDR2 ANQGSEA. CDR3 amino acids: CSVEEWRQGGSQETQYF. The CDR3 nucleotides are TGCAGCGTTGAAGAATGGCGGCAGGGAGGGAGCCAAGAGACCCAGTACTTC.

The rearrangement links TRBV7-3 to TRBJ1-1; 9 positions match TRBD1. This CDR3 contains 14 residues. The V gene end was trimmed by 5 bases and the J gene end by 5 bases; junction bases not matched to a gene: 6. Per germline, CDR1 SGHTA and CDR2 FQGTGA. CDR3 sequence (DNA): TGTGCCAGCAGCCCCGGGACAGGGCAAACTGAAGCTTTCTTT. Amino acids: CASSPGTGQTEAFF.

DNA for the CDR3: TGTGCCAGGTTGGAGTGCAGTGAGCAGTTCTTC. This codes for CARLECSEQFF. The V call is TRBV6-5, the J call TRBJ2-1; D is unresolved. The CDR3 sequence is 11 residues long. Trimming removed 9 bases at V and 9 bases at J, with 12 bases between. The germline CDR1 and CDR2 sequences are MNHEY and SVGAGI.

The chain has TRBV6-5 and TRBJ1-1; possible D gene TRBD1, 5 bases. CDR1 and CDR2 from the germline V gene are MNHEY and SVGAGI. Trimming stripped 6 bases from V and 0 bases from J, with 11 bases between. The CDR3 sequence is 14 residues long. The CDR3 protein is CASRGRGLNTEAFF. The DNA for the CDR3 is TGTGCCAGCAGAGGAAGGGGATTGAACACTGAAGCTTTCTTT.

The chain has TRBV6-5 and TRBJ2-2; TRBD1 matches 7 bases. J gave up 5 bases and V 5 bases, and 8 bases lay outside the gene matches. Germline V gives CDR1 MNHEY, CDR2 SVGAGI. This CDR3 region has 15 residues. As DNA, the CDR3 is TGTGCCAGCAGTCTACAGGGGAGAGAGACCGGGGAGCTGTTTTTT. Its translation is CASSLQGRETGELFF.

The chain combines TRBV6-1 with TRBJ1-5; 9 bases align to TRBD1. The V segment lost 5 bases and the J segment 6 bases; nucleotides outside the gene matches: 8. Germline V lookup: CDR1 MNHNS, CDR2 SASEGT. This CDR3 contains 15 residues. In DNA form, the CDR3 reads TGTGCCAGCAGTTTCGATAGGACAGGGGCTCAGCCCCAGCATTTT. Residues: CASSFDRTGAQPQHF.

The rearrangement joins TRBV7-2 to TRBJ1-4, with 7 bases identical to TRBD1. This CDR3 contains 17 residues. In germline, CDR1 is SGHTA, CDR2 FQGNSA. V shed 3 bases, J shed 8 bases, and the junction held 15 bases outside the gene matches. This chain's CDR3 is CASSFFSTTGLGEKLFF. CDR3 coding DNA: TGTGCCAGCAGCTTTTTTTCGACGACAGGGCTTGGGGAAAAACTGTTTTTT. Using reference TRBV7-2 and TRBJ1-4 for the parts outside the CDR3, the full variable domain is GAGVSQSPSNKVTEKGKDVELRCDPISGHTALYWYRQSLGQGLEFLIYFQGNSAPDKSGLPSDRFSAERTGGSVSTLTIQRTQQEDSAVYLCASSFFSTTGLGEKLFFGSGTQLSVL.